This is a list of T cell receptor beta chains from one sample in a study of blood T cell repertoires in COVID-19. The method was immunoSEQ multiplex PCR; TCRdb's version includes in-frame clones alone and lacks a portion of them. The data show approximately 220,000 clones, with 65% to 85% seen just once and around 2.7% held by the top ten. Sequenced input: peripheral blood. All receptors derive from a woman aged 25 to 39 who had recovered from COVID-19. CDR3s include the opening cysteine and the closing phenylalanine or tryptophan. D genes are given only for firm matches. A row's size may be missing; if present it is once, few, many or a size class.

J gene,V gene,clone size,D gene,CDR3 DNA,CDR3 protein
TRBJ1-6,TRBV3-1/TRBV3-2,-,TRBD1,TGTGCCAGCAGCCAAGATCTTGGGCAGGGACAGGGCACCCTCCACTTT,CASSQDLGQGQGTLHF
TRBJ2-5,TRBV7-9,-,-,TGTGCCAGCGAGAGCGAGACCCAGTACTTC,CASESETQYF
TRBJ1-5,TRBV5-5,-,-,TGTGCCAGCAGCCGGGACTTAAGCAATCAGCCCCAGCATTTT,CASSRDLSNQPQHF
TRBJ1-1,TRBV4-1,-,TRBD1,TGCGCCAGCAGCCTCCACGGACAGGGGAGGAACACTGAAGCTTTCTTT,CASSLHGQGRNTEAFF
TRBJ1-5,TRBV4-1,-,-,TGCGCCAGCAGCCAAGATCGTCCCGTTAATCAGCCCCAGCATTTT,CASSQDRPVNQPQHF
TRBJ2-3,TRBV11-3,-,-,TGTGCCAGCAGCCTTGACAGTGAAGGCACAGATACGCAGTATTTT,CASSLDSEGTDTQYF
TRBJ2-7,TRBV5-5,-,-,TGTGCCAGCAACCCGGGACGGGAGTACGAGCAGTACTTC,CASNPGREYEQYF
TRBJ2-7,TRBV11-2,-,TRBD2,TGTGCCAGCAGCCCCCAGGCGGGGGAAATAGACGAGCAGTACTTC,CASSPQAGEIDEQYF
TRBJ1-5,TRBV6-5,-,-,TGTGCCAGCAGTTACAGGGGAAATCAGCCCCAGCATTTT,CASSYRGNQPQHF
TRBJ2-7,TRBV29-1,-,TRBD2,TGCAGCGTACCCACTAACTTTAGCGGGAGTTGGGGTTTGAGGTCCTACGAGCAGTACTTC,CSVPTNFSGSWGLRSYEQYF
TRBJ2-1,TRBV11-3,-,TRBD1,TGTGCCAGCAGCTCTAGACAGGGCGCCTACAATGAGCAGTTCTTC,CASSSRQGAYNEQFF
TRBJ2-1,TRBV5-6,-,TRBD1,TGTGCCAGCAGCCAGCAAACCGGGACAGGGAGACTCAATGAGCAGTTCTTC,CASSQQTGTGRLNEQFF
TRBJ2-7,TRBV6-5,few,-,TGTGCCAGCAGTTACCCGGGGGACGAGCAGTACTTC,CASSYPGDEQYF
TRBJ1-4,TRBV19,-,-,TGTGCCAGTAATTTCCATGCGGCAACTAATGAAAAACTGTTTTTT,CASNFHAATNEKLFF
TRBJ1-5,TRBV28,-,TRBD1,TGTGCCAGCAGCCTTAGGGACAGTATTTTGTTTGTGGGATATCAGCCCCAGCATTTT,CASSLRDSILFVGYQPQHF
TRBJ2-7,TRBV5-4,once,TRBD1,TGTGCCAGCAGCTTGGGGGACAGTCCCTACGAGCAGTACTTC,CASSLGDSPYEQYF
TRBJ1-2,TRBV7-9,-,TRBD1,TGTGCCAGCAGCACAGGGGGGGATGGCTACACCTTC,CASSTGGDGYTF
TRBJ1-1,TRBV5-1,-,TRBD1,TGCGCCAGTCATGCGACAGGGGGGAACACTGAAGCTTTCTTT,CASHATGGNTEAFF
TRBJ2-7,TRBV7-9,once,-,TGTGCCAGCAGCTCAGCACGGGGCTCCTACGAGCAGTACTTC,CASSSARGSYEQYF
TRBJ2-7,TRBV19,-,TRBD2,TGTGCCAGTAGCCGGACCGGGACTACCTCCTACGAGCAGTACTTC,CASSRTGTTSYEQYF
TRBJ2-1,TRBV2,-,-,TGTGCCAGCAGTGAAGATGGGGGGTATAGCTCCTACAATGAGCAGTTCTTC,CASSEDGGYSSYNEQFF
TRBJ2-1,TRBV5-1,-,TRBD1,TGCGCCAGCAGCTCGGGAGGACAGGGGGGATATGAGCAGTTCTTC,CASSSGGQGGYEQFF
TRBJ1-5,TRBV27,-,-,TGTGCCAGCAGCCCTATTAATCAGCCCCAGCATTTT,CASSPINQPQHF
TRBJ2-1,TRBV9,-,TRBD2,TGTGCCAGCAGCGTAGTAGCGGGAGGCTTCAATGAGCAGTTCTTC,CASSVVAGGFNEQFF
TRBJ2-7,TRBV11-2,-,TRBD1,TGTGCCAGCAGACTTCCGGGACAGAAGAGCTACGAGCAGTACTTC,CASRLPGQKSYEQYF
TRBJ1-2,TRBV18,-,-,TGTGCCAGCTCACCAGAGTACGGGGGAGGAACAGCTAACTATGGCTACACCTTC,CASSPEYGGGTANYGYTF
TRBJ2-7,TRBV28,-,TRBD1,TGTGCCAGCAGGACGGGACAGGGGGGGGAGCAGTACTTC,CASRTGQGGEQYF
TRBJ2-4,TRBV7-9,-,-,TGTGCTACTAGGGGGGGCAAAAACATTCAGTACTTC,CATRGGKNIQYF
TRBJ2-7,TRBV3-1/TRBV3-2,once,-,TGTGCCAGCAGCCAAGATCGGCCCGGGGAGGACGAGCAGTACTTC,CASSQDRPGEDEQYF
TRBJ1-2,TRBV15,-,TRBD1,TGTGCCACCAGCAGGAGACAGGGAAGTAGCTTTAACTATGGCTACACCTTC,CATSRRQGSSFNYGYTF
TRBJ2-7,TRBV11-3,-,-,TGTGCCAGCAGCTTAAAGGGGCCACAGGGAGTCTACGAGCAGTACTTC,CASSLKGPQGVYEQYF
TRBJ1-1,TRBV19,-,-,TGTGCCAGTAGTCCCCGACCCCAGGGGACTGAAGCTTTCTTT,CASSPRPQGTEAFF
TRBJ2-7,TRBV27,-,-,TGTGCCACCGACAATGGAATGGAGCAGTACTTC,CATDNGMEQYF
TRBJ2-5,TRBV27,-,-,TGTGCCAGCAGGCGACTACTTCAAGAGACCCAGTACTTC,CASRRLLQETQYF
TRBJ2-7,TRBV6-6,few,-,TGTGCCAGCAGTTGGAACGCAGGGTTCTACGAGCAGTACTTC,CASSWNAGFYEQYF
TRBJ2-1,TRBV7-9,-,TRBD1,TGTGCCAGCAGCCTAAGGACAGGGACGGGAAATGAGCAGTTCTTC,CASSLRTGTGNEQFF
TRBJ1-4,TRBV11-2,once,TRBD1,TGTGCCAGCAGCCCCCGACAGGGGGCTCTTCTTAATGAAAAACTGTTTTTT,CASSPRQGALLNEKLFF
TRBJ2-3,TRBV3-1/TRBV3-2,-,TRBD2,TGTGCCAGCAGCCAAGATAGGGGAGGGCAGGGAGATACGCAGTATTTT,CASSQDRGGQGDTQYF
TRBJ2-7,TRBV2,-,-,TGTGCCAGCAGCTGGGAGGCGACAGTGTCCTACGAGCAGTACTTC,CASSWEATVSYEQYF
TRBJ2-2,TRBV7-2,-,-,TGTGCCAGCAGCTTAGAAGGGAGGGGGACCGGGGAGCTGTTTTTT,CASSLEGRGTGELFF
TRBJ2-7,TRBV11-3,few,-,TGTGCCAGCAGCTCGGACAGTTCTCGCTCCTACGAGCAGTACTTC,CASSSDSSRSYEQYF
TRBJ1-1,TRBV29-1,-,TRBD1,TGCAGCGTCGTTAGGGGGCTTGGTACTGAAGCTTTCTTT,CSVVRGLGTEAFF
TRBJ2-1,TRBV7-2,-,TRBD2,TGTGCCAGCAGCCTTACTAGCGGGGCCTTCTCCTACAATGAGCAGTTCTTC,CASSLTSGAFSYNEQFF
TRBJ2-7,TRBV6-5,-,-,TGTGCCAGCAGTTCTGGGGTCTTAAGCGGCGAGCAGTACTTC,CASSSGVLSGEQYF
TRBJ2-7,TRBV6-6,-,-,TGTGCCAGCAGTACCGGGGTCTACGAGCAGTACTTC,CASSTGVYEQYF
TRBJ2-7,TRBV7-9,-,TRBD2,TGTGCCAGCAGCTTAGCGGGAGGGCCGGGGGAGCAGTACTTC,CASSLAGGPGEQYF
TRBJ1-6,TRBV19,few,-,TGTGCCAGTAGTATGCTAGGCCAGGGTCTTCTTTCACCCCTCCACTTT,CASSMLGQGLLSPLHF
TRBJ2-1,TRBV7-2,-,-,TGTGCCAGCAGCCTCTACCCCTCCCTGGAGCAGTTCTTC,CASSLYPSLEQFF
TRBJ1-3,TRBV24-1,-,-,TGTGCCACCAGCACAGGGACCTCTGGAAACACCATATATTTT,CATSTGTSGNTIYF
TRBJ2-3,TRBV6-5,-,TRBD2,TGTGCCAGCAGACTAGCGGGAGATATAGATACGCAGTATTTT,CASRLAGDIDTQYF
TRBJ2-7,TRBV9,-,TRBD2,TGTGCCAGCAGCGTAGGACTAGCGGGATGGGAGCAGTACTTC,CASSVGLAGWEQYF
TRBJ1-4,TRBV28,-,-,TGTGCCAGCAGTTTAACCCAGGACTCGGCGACTAATGAAAAACTGTTTTTT,CASSLTQDSATNEKLFF
TRBJ1-5,TRBV4-1,-,TRBD1,TGCGCCAGCAGCCACAGACCCGACAGGGGTGTGGGCAATCAGCCCCAGCATTTT,CASSHRPDRGVGNQPQHF
TRBJ2-7,TRBV9,-,-,TGTGCCAGCAGCGTAGGGGCAAGCGGGTCCTACGAGCAGTACTTC,CASSVGASGSYEQYF
TRBJ2-3,TRBV2,-,TRBD2,TGTGCCAGCAGTGGCGCGGGAGGGCCAGGGGATACGCAGTATTTT,CASSGAGGPGDTQYF
TRBJ1-1,TRBV5-1,-,-,TGCGCCAGCAGCTCCGCGACAGTGAACACTGAAGCTTTCTTT,CASSSATVNTEAFF
TRBJ2-7,TRBV6-5,-,-,TGTGCCAGCATGTCAGGCCAGGGCTACGAGCAGTACTTC,CASMSGQGYEQYF
TRBJ2-5,TRBV25-1,-,-,TGTGCCAGCAGTCCCCTAGGAGGGAAGGAGACCCAGTACTTC,CASSPLGGKETQYF
TRBJ2-7,TRBV27,-,-,TGTGCCAGCAGTTTAGGTAGGGGGGGGTACTTCTACGAGCAGTACTTC,CASSLGRGGYFYEQYF
TRBJ2-7,TRBV19,-,TRBD1,TGTGCCAGTAGTGTCCCGGGACAGCCCTACGAGCAGTACTTC,CASSVPGQPYEQYF